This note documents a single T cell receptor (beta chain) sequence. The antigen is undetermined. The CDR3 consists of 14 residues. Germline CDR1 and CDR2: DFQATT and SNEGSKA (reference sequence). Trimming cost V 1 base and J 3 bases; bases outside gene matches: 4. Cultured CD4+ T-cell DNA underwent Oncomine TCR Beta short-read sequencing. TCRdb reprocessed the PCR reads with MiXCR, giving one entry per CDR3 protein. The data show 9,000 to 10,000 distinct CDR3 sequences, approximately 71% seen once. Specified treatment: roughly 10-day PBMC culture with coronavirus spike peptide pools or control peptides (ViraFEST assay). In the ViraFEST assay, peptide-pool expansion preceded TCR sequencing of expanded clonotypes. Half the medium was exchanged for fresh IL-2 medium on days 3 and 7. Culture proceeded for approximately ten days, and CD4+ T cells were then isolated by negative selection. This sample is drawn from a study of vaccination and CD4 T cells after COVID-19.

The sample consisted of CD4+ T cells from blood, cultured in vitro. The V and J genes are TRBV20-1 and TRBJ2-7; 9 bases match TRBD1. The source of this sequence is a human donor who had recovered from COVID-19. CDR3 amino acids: CSARVRDRVYEQYF. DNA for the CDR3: TGCAGTGCTAGAGTTAGGGACAGGGTCTACGAGCAGTACTTC.